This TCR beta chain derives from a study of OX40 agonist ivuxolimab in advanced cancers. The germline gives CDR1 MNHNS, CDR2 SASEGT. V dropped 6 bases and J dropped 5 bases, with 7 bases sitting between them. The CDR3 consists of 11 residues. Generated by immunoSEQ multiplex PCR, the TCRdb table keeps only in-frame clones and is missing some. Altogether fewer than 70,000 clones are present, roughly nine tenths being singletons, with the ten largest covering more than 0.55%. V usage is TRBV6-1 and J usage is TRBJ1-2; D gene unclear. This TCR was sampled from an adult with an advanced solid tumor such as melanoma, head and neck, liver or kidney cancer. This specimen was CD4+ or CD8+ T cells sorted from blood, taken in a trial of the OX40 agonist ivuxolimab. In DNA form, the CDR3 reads TGTGCCAGCAGGGTGCGTTATGGCTACACCTTC. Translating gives CASRVRYGYTF.